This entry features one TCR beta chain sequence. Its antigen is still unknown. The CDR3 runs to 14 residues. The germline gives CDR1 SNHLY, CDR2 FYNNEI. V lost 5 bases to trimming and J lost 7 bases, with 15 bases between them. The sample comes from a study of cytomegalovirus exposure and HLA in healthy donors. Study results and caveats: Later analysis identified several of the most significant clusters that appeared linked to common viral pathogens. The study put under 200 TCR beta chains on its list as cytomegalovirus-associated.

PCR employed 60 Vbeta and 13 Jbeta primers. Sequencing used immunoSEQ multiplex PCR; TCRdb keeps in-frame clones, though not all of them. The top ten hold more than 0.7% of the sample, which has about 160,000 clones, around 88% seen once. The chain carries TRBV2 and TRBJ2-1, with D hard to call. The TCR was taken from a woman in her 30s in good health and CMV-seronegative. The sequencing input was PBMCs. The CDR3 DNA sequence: TGTGCCAGCAGTCCCGACAATCCTCGGAATGAGCAGTTCTTC. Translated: CASSPDNPRNEQFF.